These 32 T cell receptor beta chains were all obtained from the same sample, sequenced in a study of Ad26.COV2.S vaccination and SARS-CoV-2 variants. Assay used: immunoSEQ multiplex PCR; TCRdb lists only in-frame clones, some missing. The sample carries about half a million clones, 80% to 90% recorded once. Treatment noted: around 19 received Ad26.COV2.S at low or high dose, single or two shots; roughly 5 received placebo; per-sample allocation not given. Samples analyzed were those drawn on day 63 after the first vaccine or placebo injection. The sample consisted of peripheral blood, taken in a trial of Ad26.COV2.S vaccine versus placebo. The receptor set was obtained from a person aged 18-60 years who received the Ad26.COV2.S COVID-19 vaccine or a placebo.

This clone appeared once. The chain recombines TRBV9 with TRBJ2-1, with 8 bases identical to TRBD1. After removal of 4 bases from V and 8 bases from J, the junction contained 5 bases not matched to a gene. The CDR3 has 13 residues. The germline CDR1 and CDR2 sequences are SGDLS and YYNGEE. CDR3 coding DNA: TGTGCCAGCAGCATCGGACAGGGCTATGAGCAGTTCTTC. It is translated as CASSIGQGYEQFF. Variable domain in full (rest from reference TRBV9 and TRBJ2-1): DSGVTQTPKHLITATGQRVTLRCSPRSGDLSVYWYQQSLDQGLQFLIQYYNGEERAKGNILERFSAQQFPDLHSELNLSSLELGDSALYFCASSIGQGYEQFFGPGTRLTVL.

The V gene is TRBV11-2, the J gene TRBJ1-2; D is perhaps TRBD1 (5 bases). V was trimmed by 4 bases and J by 6 bases, leaving 15 bases between them. Per germline, CDR1 SGHAT and CDR2 FQNNGV. The CDR3 runs to 14 residues. In DNA form, the CDR3 reads TGTGCCAGCAGCTGGAGGACGGGGCAGGATGGCTACACCTTC. Amino acids: CASSWRTGQDGYTF.

This chain connects TRBV5-8 to TRBJ2-3; D might be TRBD1 (6 bases). Trimming pared 5 bases from V and 2 bases from J, leaving 12 bases between. Germline V gene data show CDR1 as SGHTS and CDR2 as YDEGEE. CDR3 length: 14 residues. The CDR3 nucleotides read TGTGCCAGCAGTAAACAGGGAAACACAGATACGCAGTATTTT. Translating it yields CASSKQGNTDTQYF.

J is TRBJ2-3 and V is TRBV7-9; D call uncertain. Trimming stripped 4 bases from V and 4 bases from J, with 6 bases between. This CDR3 spans 12 amino acids. Per the germline V gene, CDR1 is SEHNR and CDR2 is FQNEAQ (reference sequence). CDR3 residues: CASSWVADTQYF. The CDR3 coding sequence is TGTGCCAGCAGCTGGGTCGCAGATACGCAGTATTTT.

The count of this clone is one. The V call is TRBV2, the J call TRBJ1-1, with a tentative D call TRBD1 (6 bases). V lost 6 bases, J lost 11 bases, and 16 bases lay in between. This CDR3 has 12 residues. Germline CDR1 SNHLY, CDR2 FYNNEI. DNA of the CDR3: TGTGCCAGCAGAATTACAGGGTCGACGGCTTTCTTT. Protein sequence: CASRITGSTAFF. Supplemented by reference TRBV2 and TRBJ1-1, the full variable domain reads EPEVTQTPSHQVTQMGQEVILRCVPISNHLYFYWYRQILGQKVEFLVSFYNNEISEKSEIFDDQFSVERPDGSNFTLKIRSTKLEDSAMYFCASRITGSTAFFGQGTRLTVV.

The chain joins TRBV19 to TRBJ2-2; D possibly corresponds to TRBD2 (5 bases). Germline-derived CDR1 and CDR2 are LNHDA and SQIVND (reference sequence). Trimming stripped 7 bases from V and 3 bases from J, with 18 bases between. The CDR3 runs 16 residues. DNA for the CDR3: TGTGCCAGTACTCAAAGCCCACTCGGGGACACCGGGGAGCTGTTTTTT. This gives the protein CASTQSPLGDTGELFF.

The rearrangement uses TRBV6-6 and TRBJ1-4; TRBD1 agrees at 7 bases. Germline V gene sequence: CDR1 MNHNY, CDR2 SVGAGI (reference sequence). The CDR3 length is 15 residues. V shed 5 bases and J 1 base; nucleotides not matched to a gene: 4. CDR3 in DNA: TGTGCCAGCAGTAACAACAGGGGAACTAATGAAAAACTGTTTTTT. It encodes CASSNNRGTNEKLFF.

The chain has TRBV2 and TRBJ1-5; D is unclear. The CDR3 spans 14 residues. V was pared by 4 bases and J by 2 bases, with 9 bases between. The germline V gene encodes CDR1 SNHLY and CDR2 FYNNEI. CDR3 sequence (DNA): TGTGCCAGCAGTGGTAGGAGTGGCAATCAGCCCCAGCATTTT. This gives the protein CASSGRSGNQPQHF.

This clone was counted ten times or more. The chain has TRBV4-2 and TRBJ2-2, with D maybe TRBD1 (6 bases). Germline CDR1 is LGHNA and CDR2 is YNFKEQ. The CDR3 length is 16 residues. The V gene lost 4 bases and the J gene lost 2 bases, with 14 bases spanning the gap. CDR3 coding DNA: TGTGCCAGCAGCCCCTCAGGGGCACTAAACACCGGGGAGCTGTTTTTT. It is translated as CASSPSGALNTGELFF.

The CDR3 DNA is TGTGCCTGGGCGGGTATTACTAGCGGGGAAGGACCGAGCTCCTACAATGAGCAGTTCTTC. Amino acids: CAWAGITSGEGPSSYNEQFF. The chain employs TRBV30 and TRBJ2-1; 10 positions agree with TRBD2. Trimming cost V 5 bases and J 0 bases; bases outside gene matches: 19. The length of the CDR3 is 20 residues. CDR1 GTSNPN and CDR2 SVGIG come from the germline V gene (reference sequence). Full variable domain (outside the CDR3, taken from reference TRBV30 and TRBJ2-1): SQTIHQWPATLVQPVGSPLSLECTVEGTSNPNLYWYRQAAGRGLQLLFYSVGIGQISSEVPQNLSASRPQDRQFILSSKKLLLSDSGFYLCAWAGITSGEGPSSYNEQFFGPGTRLTVL.

This clone has more than one count but fewer than ten. CDR3 coding DNA: TGTGCCAGCAGCTTTGGACAGGGAGGGTCACCCCTCCACTTT. Translation: CASSFGQGGSPLHF. The chain has TRBV5-8 and TRBJ1-6; TRBD1 aligns across 8 bases. The CDR3 length is 14 residues. The junction had 5 bases not matched to a gene; V was cut back by 2 bases and J by 10 bases. Germline V gene sequence: CDR1 SGHTS, CDR2 YDEGEE.

The CDR3 reads CASSQDVGVGEQFF. The CDR3, as DNA: TGTGCCAGCAGCCAAGACGTGGGAGTGGGTGAGCAGTTCTTC. This chain uses TRBV14 with TRBJ2-1, with D perhaps TRBD2 (5 bases). The CDR3 totals 14 residues. Germline V CDR1 and CDR2: SGHDN, FVKESK. Deletions cut 0 bases from V and 9 bases from J, with 12 bases between.

This chain uses TRBV6-2 or TRBV6-3 with TRBJ1-5; D may be TRBD1 (6 bases). This CDR3 has 14 residues. Trimming took 7 bases from V and 3 from J, leaving 13 bases between them. Per germline, CDR1 MNHEY and CDR2 SVGEGT. The CDR3 reads CASNPGQINQPQHF. As DNA, the CDR3 is TGTGCCAGCAACCCCGGACAGATCAATCAGCCCCAGCATTTT.

This clone was detected once. The rearrangement links TRBV5-1 to TRBJ1-6; perhaps TRBD1 as D (6 bases). The germline V and J ends were trimmed by 0 bases and 11 bases, with 15 bases remaining between them. The CDR3 length is 15 residues. CDR1 and CDR2 (germline): SGHRS, YFSETQ. The CDR3, as DNA: TGCGCCAGCAGCTTGGTTATAGGGGGTCTCACACCCCTCCACTTT. Translation gives CASSLVIGGLTPLHF.

The rearrangement joins TRBV28 to TRBJ1-6, with D possibly TRBD1 on 6 matching bases. The CDR3 consists of 14 residues. Germline CDR1 and CDR2: MDHEN and SYDVKM. The V gene lost 4 bases and the J gene lost 5 bases, with 9 bases spanning the gap. The CDR3 DNA sequence: TGTGCCAGCAGTTACAGGGACAATAATTCACCCCTCCACTTT. Residues: CASSYRDNNSPLHF.

This clone came up a few times. The same CDR3 arises from other DNA sequences in this sample as well. The CDR3 DNA follows: TGTGCCAGCAGTTTACGAGGAAATCAGCCCCAGCATTTT. Residues: CASSLRGNQPQHF. The V and J genes are TRBV27 and TRBJ1-5, with no clear D. The CDR3 runs 13 residues. With 2 bases removed from V and 4 bases from J, the gap between germline ends came to 6 bases. The germline V gene has CDR1 MNHEY and CDR2 SMNVEV (reference sequence).

The J gene is TRBJ1-4, the V gene TRBV19, with TRBD1 identical over 8 bases. From germline, CDR1 is LNHDA and CDR2 SQIVND (reference sequence). The CDR3 totals 13 residues. The ends lost 11 bases at V and 6 bases at J; junction bases unmatched: 8. The CDR3 DNA reads as TGTGCCGGGACCGGGACAGGCGATGAAAAACTGTTTTTT. It translates to CAGTGTGDEKLFF.

This chain links TRBV11-3 with TRBJ1-1; perhaps TRBD1 as D (5 bases). V was shortened by 3 bases and J by 1 base, with 6 bases between the two germline ends. CDR1 is SGHNT and CDR2 is YENEEA in the germline V gene. This CDR3 comprises 13 residues. CDR3 protein: CASSFTGNTEAFF. Written as DNA, the CDR3 is TGTGCCAGCAGCTTCACAGGGAACACTGAAGCTTTCTTT.

V usage is TRBV19 and J usage is TRBJ2-1; TRBD1 aligns across 9 bases. The V and J ends lost 6 bases and 5 bases, in that order; junction bases with no gene match: 8. CDR3 length equals 15 residues. The germline V gene encodes CDR1 LNHDA and CDR2 SQIVND (reference sequence). In DNA form, the CDR3 reads TGTGCCAGTAGCAATACAGGGGGCGCGAACAATGAGCAGTTCTTC. As protein: CASSNTGGANNEQFF.

J is TRBJ1-1 and V is TRBV7-9, with D unresolved. V was clipped by 5 bases and J by 1 base, with 29 bases between them. Germline V gene lookup returns CDR1 SEHNR and CDR2 FQNEAQ (reference sequence). The CDR3 length is 20 residues. CDR3 in amino acids: CASSKSRAREGRVGNTEAFF. The CDR3 DNA reads TGTGCCAGCAGCAAAAGCCGGGCCCGGGAAGGCCGGGTGGGGAACACTGAAGCTTTCTTT.

J is TRBJ2-5 and V is TRBV2, with D unresolved. Germline-derived CDR1 and CDR2 are SNHLY and FYNNEI. The V gene lost 5 bases and the J gene lost 5 bases, with 9 bases spanning the gap. The CDR3 spans 12 residues. CDR3 amino acids: CASSQGPETQYF. CDR3 bases: TGTGCCAGCAGTCAAGGGCCGGAGACCCAGTACTTC.

The chain recombines TRBV11-2 with TRBJ2-5, with D unresolved. Trimming stripped 3 bases from V and 4 bases from J, with 3 bases between. The CDR3 is made up of 11 amino acids. CDR1 is SGHAT, CDR2 FQNNGV, per germline. The CDR3 nucleotides read TGTGCCAGCAGCTTGCTAGAGACCCAGTACTTC. Translated, it gives CASSLLETQYF.

This chain connects TRBV6-2 or TRBV6-3 to TRBJ1-5; D call uncertain. The CDR3 runs 13 residues. The germline V gene has CDR1 MNHEY and CDR2 SVGEGT. Trimming took 2 bases from V and 4 from J, leaving 6 bases between them. CDR3 amino acids: CASSYTANQPQHF. The CDR3, as DNA: TGTGCCAGCAGTTACACGGCTAATCAGCCCCAGCATTTT.

DNA for the CDR3: TGTGCCAGCAGTGAAGCTCATCCGTTGAGCTCCTACAATGAGCAGTTCTTC. Translating gives CASSEAHPLSSYNEQFF. The gene calls are TRBV2 and TRBJ2-1; no firm D call. Per germline, CDR1 SNHLY and CDR2 FYNNEI. The V end lost 0 bases, the J end lost 0 bases, and 12 bases lay between the germline ends. The length of the CDR3 is 17 residues.

The chain is built from TRBV27 and TRBJ2-3, with 8 nucleotides matching TRBD2. There are 15 residues in the CDR3. Germline V lookup: CDR1 MNHEY, CDR2 SMNVEV (reference sequence). J was trimmed by 5 bases and V by 2 bases; bases with no gene match: 6. The CDR3 spells CASSLGGGPGDTQYF. CDR3 DNA: TGTGCCAGCAGTTTAGGCGGGGGGCCTGGAGATACGCAGTATTTT.

The V call is TRBV23-1, the J call TRBJ1-3, with 7 positions matching TRBD1. TRBV23-1 is an ORF for which the function is uncertain. V was pared by 7 bases and J by 4 bases, with 16 bases of the junction left unmatched. This CDR3 is 17 amino acids long. The CDR3 here is CASTRSPGQGEGNTIYF. CDR3 nucleotide sequence: TGCGCCAGCACCCGCTCACCCGGCCAGGGGGAAGGAAACACCATATATTTT.

CDR3 sequence: CATRTALAKNIQYF. Written as DNA, the CDR3 is TGTGCCACCAGGACGGCGTTAGCCAAAAACATTCAGTACTTC. This chain connects TRBV13 to TRBJ2-4; D gene unclear. The germline V and J ends were trimmed by 10 bases and 0 bases, with 13 bases remaining between them. The CDR3 spans 14 residues. CDR1 is PRHDT, CDR2 FYEKMQ, per germline (reference sequence).

J is TRBJ2-5 and V is TRBV5-1; D is perhaps TRBD2 (5 bases). The CDR3 extends over 18 amino acids. The V gene lost 3 bases and the J gene lost 2 bases, with 23 bases spanning the gap. CDR1 and CDR2 (germline): SGHRS, YFSETQ. The CDR3, as DNA: TGCGCCAGCAGCTGGATTGGACGGGGAAGCTTTATGCAAGAGACCCAGTACTTC. This encodes CASSWIGRGSFMQETQYF.

This clone was recorded only once. The chain employs TRBV7-9 and TRBJ2-3, with D tentatively TRBD2 (6 bases). Germline CDR1 is SEHNR and CDR2 is FQNEAQ (reference sequence). Trimming removed 2 bases at V and 0 bases at J, with 15 bases between. The CDR3 totals 17 residues. CDR3 nucleotides: TGTGCCAGCAGCTTAATCCCGGGGGTTGTTAGCACAGATACGCAGTATTTT. Its translation is CASSLIPGVVSTDTQYF.

The chain uses TRBV3-1 (or the pseudogene TRBV3-2) and TRBJ2-5; 14 positions match TRBD2. The J segment lost 5 bases and the V segment lost 6 bases, leaving 2 bases of the junction unmatched. Germline CDR1 LGHDT, CDR2 YNNKEL (reference sequence). This CDR3 contains 14 residues. This CDR3 is CASRTSGGGETQYF. CDR3 in DNA: TGTGCCAGCAGGACTAGCGGGGGGGGTGAGACCCAGTACTTC.

The V gene is TRBV28, the J gene TRBJ2-1; tentatively, D is TRBD1 (6 bases). The CDR3 has 14 residues. CDR1 and CDR2 (germline): MDHEN, SYDVKM. With 8 bases removed from V and 8 bases from J, the gap between germline ends came to 19 bases. CDR3 coding DNA: TGTGCCAGCCGCCACCCCCAGGGGTCCTATGAGCAGTTCTTC. It translates to CASRHPQGSYEQFF.

V is TRBV2 and J is TRBJ1-2; 7 nucleotides align to TRBD1. This CDR3 region has 14 residues. With 9 bases clipped from V and 0 bases from J, the junction kept 7 bases outside the gene matches. The germline V gene encodes CDR1 SNHLY and CDR2 FYNNEI. The CDR3 here is CARVRQGSNYGYTF. Here the CDR3 DNA reads TGTGCCAGAGTGAGACAGGGATCTAACTATGGCTACACCTTC.